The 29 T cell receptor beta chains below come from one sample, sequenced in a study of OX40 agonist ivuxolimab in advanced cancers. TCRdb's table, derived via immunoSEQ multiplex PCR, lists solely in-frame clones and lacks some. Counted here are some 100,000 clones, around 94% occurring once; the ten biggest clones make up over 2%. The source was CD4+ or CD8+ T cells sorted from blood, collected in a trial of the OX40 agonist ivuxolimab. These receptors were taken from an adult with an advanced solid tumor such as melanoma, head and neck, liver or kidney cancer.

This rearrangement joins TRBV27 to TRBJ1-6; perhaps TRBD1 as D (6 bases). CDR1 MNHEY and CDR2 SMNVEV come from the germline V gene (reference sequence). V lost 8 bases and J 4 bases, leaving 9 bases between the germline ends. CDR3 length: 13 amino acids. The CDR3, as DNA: TGTGCCAGCGGGGGCATATATAATTCACCCCTCCACTTT. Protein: CASGGIYNSPLHF.

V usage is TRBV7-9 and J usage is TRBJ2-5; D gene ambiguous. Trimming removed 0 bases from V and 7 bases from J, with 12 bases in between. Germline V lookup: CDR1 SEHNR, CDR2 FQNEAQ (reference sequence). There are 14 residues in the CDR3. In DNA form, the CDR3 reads TGTGCCAGCAGCTTAGCGGTGGACCGTTGGACCCAGTACTTC. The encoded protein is CASSLAVDRWTQYF.

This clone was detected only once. This chain's CDR3 is CASSRLITDTQYF. The DNA for the CDR3 is TGTGCCAGTAGTCGCCTGATCACAGATACGCAGTATTTT. The rearrangement links TRBV19 to TRBJ2-3; D is unclear. Between the trimmed V and J ends, which lost 5 bases and 2 bases, there was a span of 8 bases. The CDR3 is made up of 13 amino acids. Germline CDR1 is LNHDA and CDR2 is SQIVND (reference sequence).

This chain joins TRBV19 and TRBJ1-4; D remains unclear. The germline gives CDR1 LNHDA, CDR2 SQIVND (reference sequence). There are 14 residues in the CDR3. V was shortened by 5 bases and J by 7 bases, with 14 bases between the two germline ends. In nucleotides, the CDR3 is TGTGCCAGTAGTTACAGCCGCGGAGGTGAAAAACTGTTTTTT. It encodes CASSYSRGGEKLFF.

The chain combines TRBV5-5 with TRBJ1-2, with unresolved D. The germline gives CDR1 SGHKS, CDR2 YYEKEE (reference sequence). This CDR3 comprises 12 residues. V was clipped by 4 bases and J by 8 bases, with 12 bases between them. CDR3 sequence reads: CASSPSQKGYTF. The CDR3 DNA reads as TGTGCCAGCAGCCCATCCCAGAAAGGCTACACCTTC.

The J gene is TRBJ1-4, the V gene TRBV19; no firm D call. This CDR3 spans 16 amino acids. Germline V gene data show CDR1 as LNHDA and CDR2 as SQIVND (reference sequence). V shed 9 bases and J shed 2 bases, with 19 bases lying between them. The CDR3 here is CASAGRGPSTNEKLFF. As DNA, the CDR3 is TGTGCCAGCGCCGGACGAGGGCCCTCCACTAATGAAAAACTGTTTTTT.

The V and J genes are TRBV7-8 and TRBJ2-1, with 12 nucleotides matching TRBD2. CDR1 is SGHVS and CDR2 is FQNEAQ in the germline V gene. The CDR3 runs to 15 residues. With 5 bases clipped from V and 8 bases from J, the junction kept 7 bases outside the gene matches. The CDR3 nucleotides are TGTGCCAGCAGCCAACTAGCGGGAGGTTTGGATGAGCAGTTCTTC. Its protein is CASSQLAGGLDEQFF.

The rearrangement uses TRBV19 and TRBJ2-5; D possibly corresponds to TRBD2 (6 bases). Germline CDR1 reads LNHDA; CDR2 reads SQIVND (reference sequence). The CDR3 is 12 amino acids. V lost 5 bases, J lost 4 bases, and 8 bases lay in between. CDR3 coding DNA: TGTGCCAGTAGTGGGGGGATAGAGACCCAGTACTTC. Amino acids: CASSGGIETQYF.

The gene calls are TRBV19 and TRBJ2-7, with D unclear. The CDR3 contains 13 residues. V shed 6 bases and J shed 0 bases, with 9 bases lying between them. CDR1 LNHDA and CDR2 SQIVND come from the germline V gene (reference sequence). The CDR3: CASSFAVSYEQYF. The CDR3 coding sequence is TGTGCCAGTAGCTTCGCGGTCTCCTACGAGCAGTACTTC. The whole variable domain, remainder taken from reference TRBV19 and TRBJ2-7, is DGGITQSPKYLFRKEGQNVTLSCEQNLNHDAMYWYRQDPGQGLRLIYYSQIVNDFQKGDIAEGYSVSREKKESFPLTVTSAQKNPTAFYLCASSFAVSYEQYFGPGTRLTVT.

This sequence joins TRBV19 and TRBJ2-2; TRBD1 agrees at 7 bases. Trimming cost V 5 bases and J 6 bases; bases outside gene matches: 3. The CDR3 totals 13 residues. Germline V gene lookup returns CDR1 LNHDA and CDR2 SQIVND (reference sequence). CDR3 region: CASSPTGAGELFF. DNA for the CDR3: TGTGCCAGTAGTCCAACAGGGGCCGGGGAGCTGTTTTTT.

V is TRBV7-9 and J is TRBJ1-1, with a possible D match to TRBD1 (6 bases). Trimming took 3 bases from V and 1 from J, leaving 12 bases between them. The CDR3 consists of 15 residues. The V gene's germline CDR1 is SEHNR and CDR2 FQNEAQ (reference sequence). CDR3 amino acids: CASSLVRGRNTEAFF. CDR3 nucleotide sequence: TGTGCCAGCAGCTTGGTGAGGGGGAGGAACACTGAAGCTTTCTTT.

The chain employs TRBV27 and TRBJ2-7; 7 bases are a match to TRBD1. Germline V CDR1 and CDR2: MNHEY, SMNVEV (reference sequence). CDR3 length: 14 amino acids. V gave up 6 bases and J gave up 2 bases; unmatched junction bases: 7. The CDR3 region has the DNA TGTGCCAGCAGCCTAACTGGACAGGCCTACGAGCAGTACTTC. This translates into CASSLTGQAYEQYF.

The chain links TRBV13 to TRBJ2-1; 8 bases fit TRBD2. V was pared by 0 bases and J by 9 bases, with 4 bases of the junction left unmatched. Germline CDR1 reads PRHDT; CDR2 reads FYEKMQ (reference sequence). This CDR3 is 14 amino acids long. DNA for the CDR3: TGTGCCAGCAGCTTAGGCCGAGGACTAGCTGAGCAGTTCTTC. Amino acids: CASSLGRGLAEQFF.

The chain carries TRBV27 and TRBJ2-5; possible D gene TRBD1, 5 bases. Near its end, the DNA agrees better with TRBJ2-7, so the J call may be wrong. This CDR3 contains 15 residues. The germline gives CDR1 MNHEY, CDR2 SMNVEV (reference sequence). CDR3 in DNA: TGTGCCAGCAGTTCCACCGGTGGGGCCCCCTACGAGCAGTACTTC. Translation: CASSSTGGAPYEQYF.

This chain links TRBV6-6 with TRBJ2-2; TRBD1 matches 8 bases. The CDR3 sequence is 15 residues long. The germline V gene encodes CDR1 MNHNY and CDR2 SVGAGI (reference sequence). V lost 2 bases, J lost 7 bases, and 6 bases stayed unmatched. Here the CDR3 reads CASSYHRGRDGELFF. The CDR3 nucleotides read TGTGCCAGCAGTTACCACAGGGGGAGAGACGGGGAGCTGTTTTTT.

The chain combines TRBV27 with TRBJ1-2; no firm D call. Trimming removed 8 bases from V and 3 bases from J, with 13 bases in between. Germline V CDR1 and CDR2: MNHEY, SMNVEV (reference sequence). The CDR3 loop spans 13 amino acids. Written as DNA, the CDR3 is TGTGCCAGCTGCCCGGACGGCCACTATGGCTACACCTTC. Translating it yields CASCPDGHYGYTF.

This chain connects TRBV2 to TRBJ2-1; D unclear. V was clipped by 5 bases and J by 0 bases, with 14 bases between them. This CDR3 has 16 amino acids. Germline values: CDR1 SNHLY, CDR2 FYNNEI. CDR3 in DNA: TGTGCCAGCAGTCGGGCCCCACCGAGCTCCTACAATGAGCAGTTCTTC. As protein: CASSRAPPSSYNEQFF.

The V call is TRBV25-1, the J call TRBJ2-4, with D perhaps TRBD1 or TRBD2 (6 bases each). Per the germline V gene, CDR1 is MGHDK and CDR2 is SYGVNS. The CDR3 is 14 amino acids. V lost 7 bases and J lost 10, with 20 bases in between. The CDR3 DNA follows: TGTGCCAGCACCTCCGGGGGCCCCAGATCTATTCAGTACTTC. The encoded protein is CASTSGGPRSIQYF.

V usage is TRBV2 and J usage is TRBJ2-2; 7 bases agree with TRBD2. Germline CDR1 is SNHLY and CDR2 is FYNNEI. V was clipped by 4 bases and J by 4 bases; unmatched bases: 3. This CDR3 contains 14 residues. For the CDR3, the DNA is TGTGCCAGCAGTGTGGGGGGGAGCACCGGGGAGCTGTTTTTT. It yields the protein CASSVGGSTGELFF.

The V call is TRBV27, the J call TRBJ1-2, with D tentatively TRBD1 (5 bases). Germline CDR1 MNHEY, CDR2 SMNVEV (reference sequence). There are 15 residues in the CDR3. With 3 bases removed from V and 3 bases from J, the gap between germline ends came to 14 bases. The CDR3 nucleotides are TGTGCCAGCAGTTTTCTCGGGACGCTACACTATGGCTACACCTTC. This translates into CASSFLGTLHYGYTF.

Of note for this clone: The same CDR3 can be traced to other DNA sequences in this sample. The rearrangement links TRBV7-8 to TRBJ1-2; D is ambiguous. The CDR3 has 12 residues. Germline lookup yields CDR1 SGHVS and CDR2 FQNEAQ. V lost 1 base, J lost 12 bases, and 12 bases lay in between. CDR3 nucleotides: TGTGCCAGCAGCTTAGGCTCGGCCCTCCACACCTTC. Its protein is CASSLGSALHTF.

DNA for the CDR3: TGTGCCAGCAGCTTTGGGCGCGGATACGAGCAGTACTTC. This codes for CASSFGRGYEQYF. V usage is TRBV7-9 and J usage is TRBJ2-7; D uncertain. The CDR3 is made up of 13 amino acids. V lost 3 bases to trimming and J lost 4 bases, with 10 bases between them. In germline, CDR1 is SEHNR, CDR2 FQNEAQ (reference sequence).

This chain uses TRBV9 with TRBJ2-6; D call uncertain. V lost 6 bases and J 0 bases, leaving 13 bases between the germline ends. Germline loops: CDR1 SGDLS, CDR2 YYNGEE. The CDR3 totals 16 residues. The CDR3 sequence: CASTPEFRSGANVLTF. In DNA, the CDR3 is TGTGCCAGCACCCCAGAGTTCCGCTCTGGGGCCAACGTCCTGACTTTC.

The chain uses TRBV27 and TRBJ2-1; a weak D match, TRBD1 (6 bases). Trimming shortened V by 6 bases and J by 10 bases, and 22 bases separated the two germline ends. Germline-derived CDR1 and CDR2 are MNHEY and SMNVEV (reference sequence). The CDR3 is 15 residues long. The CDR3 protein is CASRGGTSSSGEQFF. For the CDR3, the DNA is TGTGCCAGCAGAGGGGGTACCTCGTCATCCGGGGAGCAGTTCTTC.

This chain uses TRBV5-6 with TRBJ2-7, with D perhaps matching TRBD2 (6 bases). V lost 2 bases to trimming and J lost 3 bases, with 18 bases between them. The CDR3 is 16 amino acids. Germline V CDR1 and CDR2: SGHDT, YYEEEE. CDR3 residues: CASSLPEGRLHYEQYF. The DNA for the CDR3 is TGTGCCAGCAGCTTACCGGAGGGCCGGCTTCACTACGAGCAGTACTTC.

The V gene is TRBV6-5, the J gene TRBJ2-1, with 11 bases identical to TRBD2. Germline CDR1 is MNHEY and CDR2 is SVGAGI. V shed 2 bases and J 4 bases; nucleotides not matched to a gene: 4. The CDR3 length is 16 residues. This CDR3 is CASSYQTSGDYNEQFF. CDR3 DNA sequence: TGTGCCAGCAGTTACCAGACTAGCGGGGATTACAATGAGCAGTTCTTC.

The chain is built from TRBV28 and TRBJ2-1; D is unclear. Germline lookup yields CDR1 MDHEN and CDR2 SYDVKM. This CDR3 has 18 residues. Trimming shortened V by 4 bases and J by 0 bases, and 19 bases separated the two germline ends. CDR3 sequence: CASSYPFTNPSSYNEQFF. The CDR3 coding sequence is TGTGCCAGCAGTTACCCTTTTACTAACCCGAGCTCCTACAATGAGCAGTTCTTC.

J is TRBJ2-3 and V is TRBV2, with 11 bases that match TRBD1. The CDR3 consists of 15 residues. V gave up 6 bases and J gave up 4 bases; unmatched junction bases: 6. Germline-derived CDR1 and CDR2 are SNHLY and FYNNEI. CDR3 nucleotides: TGTGCCAGCAGCACCGGGACAGGGGGATCAGATACGCAGTATTTT. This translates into CASSTGTGGSDTQYF.

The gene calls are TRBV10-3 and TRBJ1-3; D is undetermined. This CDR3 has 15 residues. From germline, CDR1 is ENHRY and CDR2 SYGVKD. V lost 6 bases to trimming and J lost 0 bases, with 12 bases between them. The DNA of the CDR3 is TGTGCCATCAGATCTAACAGCGTCTCTGGAAACACCATATATTTT. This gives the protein CAIRSNSVSGNTIYF.